The 27 T cell receptor beta chains given below trace back to one sample, sequenced in a study of blood T cells in healthy people across ages. Primers used in a second PCR of about 6 to 12 cycles were a sample-barcoded 5' primer and a J-beta primer mix. In TCRdb, the 5' RACE reads were re-called with MiXCR into one record per CDR3 protein. This repertoire shows about 800,000 distinct CDR3 sequences, approximately 25% found once; its top ten account for under 4.5%. These data are also associated with another study on T cells of mothers and their children.

The sample comprised blood. These receptor sequences come from a boy between 10 and 17 years old in good health.

The chain carries TRBV10-3 and TRBJ1-6, with 10 bases aligning to TRBD1. CDR1 and CDR2 from the germline V gene are ENHRY and SYGVKD. The CDR3 is 15 amino acids. V gave up 4 bases and J gave up 8 bases; unmatched junction bases: 5. The CDR3 DNA is TGTGCCATCAGTGCGACCGGGACAGGGGATTCACCCCTCCACTTT. Protein sequence: CAISATGTGDSPLHF.

This clonotype was seen only a few times. The J gene is TRBJ2-5, the V gene TRBV25-1; tentative D call: TRBD1 (6 bases). V was cut by 3 bases and J by 2 bases, with 16 bases left in between. Germline V lookup: CDR1 MGHDK, CDR2 SYGVNS. This CDR3 is 16 amino acids long. The CDR3 DNA sequence: TGTGCCAGCAGTGAGGGACACCACCTTACACAAGAGACCCAGTACTTC. The encoded protein is CASSEGHHLTQETQYF.

The rearrangement uses TRBV20-1 and TRBJ2-7; 8 bases are shared with TRBD1. Germline CDR1 reads DFQATT; CDR2 reads SNEGSKA (reference sequence). The CDR3 contains 14 residues. J lost 2 bases, V lost 6 bases, and 9 bases had no gene match. The CDR3: CSAPPGQEPYEQYF. CDR3 in DNA: TGCAGTGCGCCTCCGGGACAGGAACCCTACGAGCAGTACTTC.

This clonotype came up a few times. The chain is built from TRBV3-1 and TRBJ2-2, with a weak D call TRBD1 (5 bases). This CDR3 spans 15 amino acids. Germline loops: CDR1 LGHDT, CDR2 YNNKEL (reference sequence). Trimming took 0 bases from V and 5 from J, leaving 10 bases between them. Here the CDR3 reads CASSQDQGLTGELFF. The CDR3 DNA reads as TGTGCCAGCAGCCAAGATCAGGGTCTTACCGGGGAGCTGTTTTTT.

The genes are TRBV6-2 or TRBV6-3 and TRBJ1-5, with D tentatively TRBD1 (5 bases). The CDR3 is 15 residues long. V lost 7 bases and J 2 bases, leaving 15 bases between the germline ends. CDR1 and CDR2 (germline): MNHEY, SVGEGT. Here the CDR3 reads CASTERGMGNQPQHF. In DNA, the CDR3 is TGTGCCAGCACCGAGAGGGGTATGGGCAATCAGCCCCAGCATTTT.

The chain combines TRBV4-1 with TRBJ2-1; 7 nucleotides align to TRBD1. V lost 4 bases and J lost 9; bases outside the gene matches: 6. There are 13 residues in the CDR3. Germline V gene lookup returns CDR1 MGHRA and CDR2 YSYEKL. CDR3 sequence reads: CASSLGTEVEQFF. Here the CDR3 DNA reads TGCGCCAGCAGCCTTGGGACAGAGGTTGAGCAGTTCTTC.

This chain uses TRBV7-3 with TRBJ2-6; TRBD1 matches at 7 bases. This CDR3 region has 18 residues. The germline V gene encodes CDR1 SGHTA and CDR2 FQGTGA. V dropped 5 bases and J dropped 0; count of bases not matched to a gene: 10. The DNA of the CDR3 is TGTGCCAGCAGCCAGATAAGGGGGCTGGACTCTGGGGCCAACGTCCTGACTTTC. Translation gives CASSQIRGLDSGANVLTF.

V gene TRBV28 combines with J gene TRBJ2-3; 11 nucleotides align to TRBD2. V was pared by 4 bases and J by 1 base, with 4 bases of the junction left unmatched. The CDR3 extends over 16 amino acids. Germline V gene data show CDR1 as MDHEN and CDR2 as SYDVKM. The CDR3 loop is CASSSLAGGRTDTQYF. CDR3 sequence (DNA): TGTGCCAGCAGTTCCCTAGCGGGGGGCCGCACAGATACGCAGTATTTT. Supplemented by reference TRBV28 and TRBJ2-3, the full variable domain reads DVKVTQSSRYLVKRTGEKVFLECVQDMDHENMFWYRQDPGLGLRLIYFSYDVKMKEKGDIPEGYSVSREKKERFSLILESASTNQTSMYLCASSSLAGGRTDTQYFGPGTRLTVL.

This clonotype was detected only a few times. The rearrangement joins TRBV9 to TRBJ2-2, with D tentatively TRBD2 (5 bases). V lost 2 bases and J 0 bases, leaving 11 bases between the germline ends. The germline V gene encodes CDR1 SGDLS and CDR2 YYNGEE. The CDR3 runs 16 residues. CDR3 protein: CASSVGGVSNTGELFF. CDR3 DNA: TGTGCCAGCAGCGTTGGAGGCGTTTCGAACACCGGGGAGCTGTTTTTT.

The chain joins TRBV14 to TRBJ2-7; tentative D call: TRBD1 (6 bases). Germline CDR1 is SGHDN and CDR2 is FVKESK. The CDR3 is 13 amino acids. Trimming took off 4 bases at V and 6 bases at J, with 13 bases between the two ends. The CDR3 loop is CASSLLIQGEQYF. CDR3 nucleotides: TGTGCCAGCAGCCTTCTTATACAGGGCGAGCAGTACTTC. The full variable domain, with the rest looked up from reference TRBV14 and TRBJ2-7, is EAGVTQFPSHSVIEKGQTVTLRCDPISGHDNLYWYRRVMGKEIKFLLHFVKESKQDESGMPNNRFLAERTGGTYSTLKVQPAELEDSGVYFCASSLLIQGEQYFGPGTRLTVT.

V and J are TRBV19 and TRBJ1-4, with no clear D. The germline V gene has CDR1 LNHDA and CDR2 SQIVND (reference sequence). This CDR3 region has 10 residues. With 6 bases removed from V and 8 bases from J, the gap between germline ends came to 4 bases. CDR3 in DNA: TGTGCCAGTAGACGGGAAAAACTGTTTTTT. Translation gives CASRREKLFF.

This sequence joins TRBV4-3 and TRBJ2-3, with D perhaps TRBD1 (5 bases). The CDR3 length is 15 residues. V was pared by 0 bases and J by 3 bases, with 10 bases between. CDR1 and CDR2 from the germline V gene are LGHNA and YSLEER. DNA of the CDR3: TGCGCCAGCAGCCAAGATTACAGGAAAACAGATACGCAGTATTTT. Translating gives CASSQDYRKTDTQYF.

The chain combines TRBV20-1 with TRBJ1-1, with 9 nucleotides matching TRBD1. Trimming at V came to 6 bases and at J to 1 base, leaving 9 bases not matched to a gene. The CDR3 runs 15 residues. Germline CDR1 and CDR2: DFQATT and SNEGSKA (reference sequence). The CDR3 DNA is TGCAGTGCCCCACAGGGGGCATCTGGGAACACTGAAGCTTTCTTT. It yields the protein CSAPQGASGNTEAFF.

V gene TRBV6-2 or TRBV6-3 combines with J gene TRBJ2-1; D not certain. This CDR3 is built from 15 residues. Trimming shortened V by 2 bases and J by 0 bases, and 8 bases separated the two germline ends. Germline V gene data show CDR1 as MNHEY and CDR2 as SVGEGT. The chain's CDR3 is CASSYLTSSYNEQFF. CDR3 nucleotide sequence: TGTGCCAGCAGTTACCTCACCAGCTCCTACAATGAGCAGTTCTTC.

The CDR3 sequence is CASSYGPGTNTEAFF. In nucleotides, the CDR3 is TGTGCCAGCAGCTATGGACCTGGAACTAACACTGAAGCTTTCTTT. The chain recombines TRBV7-3 with TRBJ1-1; D is unresolved. Germline V gene lookup returns CDR1 SGHTA and CDR2 FQGTGA. With 4 bases removed from V and 2 bases from J, the gap between germline ends came to 14 bases. This CDR3 region has 15 residues.

The chain is built from TRBV4-3 and TRBJ1-2; unclear D gene. The V end lost 0 bases, the J end lost 4 bases, and 12 bases lay between the germline ends. The CDR3 is made up of 15 amino acids. Germline V gene sequence: CDR1 LGHNA, CDR2 YSLEER. The CDR3 spells CASSQDVTRVYGYTF. The CDR3 DNA reads TGCGCCAGCAGCCAAGACGTTACCCGGGTCTATGGCTACACCTTC.

This clonotype was picked up a small number of times. V gene TRBV12-3 or TRBV12-4 combines with J gene TRBJ1-5; 8 positions agree with TRBD1. The CDR3 has 17 residues. V gave up 1 base and J gave up 0 bases; unmatched junction bases: 5. CDR3 loop: CASSLGQGADSNQPQHF. The DNA of the CDR3 is TGTGCCAGCAGTTTAGGTCAGGGGGCGGATAGCAATCAGCCCCAGCATTTT.

V and J are TRBV6-2 or TRBV6-3 and TRBJ1-2; no reliable D call. Germline CDR1 MNHEY, CDR2 SVGEGT. The V and J ends lost 10 bases and 3 bases respectively, with 9 bases between them. The CDR3 length is 11 residues. CDR3 in DNA: TGTGCCACTTCACAGCACTATGGCTACACCTTC. Translation: CATSQHYGYTF.

This clonotype was picked up a small number of times. The V and J genes are TRBV28 and TRBJ2-5; TRBD1 matches 9 bases. J lost 4 bases, V lost 3 bases, and 9 bases had no gene match. The germline V gene has CDR1 MDHEN and CDR2 SYDVKM. The CDR3 sequence is 16 residues long. The CDR3 DNA reads as TGTGCCAGCAGTTTCTCGGGACAGGGAGCCAGAGAGACCCAGTACTTC. Its translation is CASSFSGQGARETQYF.

The J gene is TRBJ1-2, the V gene TRBV10-3, with 9 bases that match TRBD1. Germline V gene lookup returns CDR1 ENHRY and CDR2 SYGVKD. The V gene end was trimmed by 10 bases and the J gene end by 4 bases; junction bases not matched to a gene: 7. There are 13 residues in the CDR3. The CDR3 is CATTGGAGYGYTF. The CDR3 region has the DNA TGTGCCACTACAGGGGGCGCGGGCTATGGCTACACCTTC.

This clonotype was picked up a small number of times. CDR3 nucleotide sequence: TGCAGCGTTGAATCACTAGGGACAGGGGGGCGAGGACTGTTTTTT. Its protein product is CSVESLGTGGRGLFF. The chain recombines TRBV29-1 with TRBJ1-4; 11 bases are a match to TRBD1. With V trimmed by 2 bases and J by 13 bases, 12 bases remained unmatched. The CDR3 sequence is 15 residues long. Germline loops: CDR1 SQVTM, CDR2 ANQGSEA.

The rearrangement uses TRBV7-2 and TRBJ2-7; no definite D call. The CDR3 is 16 residues long. Looked up from germline, CDR1 is SGHTA and CDR2 is FQGNSA. V lost 1 base and J 2 bases, leaving 15 bases between the germline ends. As DNA, the CDR3 is TGTGCCAGCAGCTTAGGAACCGGTCTAGTGCCCTACGAGCAGTACTTC. Residues: CASSLGTGLVPYEQYF.

This clonotype was detected only a few times. As DNA, the CDR3 is TGTGCCAGCAGAACCGGGACTAGCGGGAGGGCCCCATACGAGCAGTACTTC. Amino acid sequence: CASRTGTSGRAPYEQYF. V and J are TRBV27 and TRBJ2-5; 16 nucleotides align to TRBD2. TRBJ2-7 explains the end of the DNA better; the J call may be wrong. Germline V gives CDR1 MNHEY, CDR2 SMNVEV (reference sequence). CDR3 length: 17 residues.

This clonotype was seen a few times. V usage is TRBV12-3 or TRBV12-4 and J usage is TRBJ2-3, with 7 bases fitting TRBD1. Trimming took 1 base from V and 4 from J; bases not matched to a gene: 2. The CDR3 runs 14 residues. The CDR3 protein is CASSLDRGPDTQYF. DNA for the CDR3: TGTGCCAGCAGTTTAGACAGGGGACCAGATACGCAGTATTTT.

The CDR3 nucleotides are TGTGCCAGCAGCTTAGATCACAGGGGCTACTCCTACGAGCAGTACTTC. Translating gives CASSLDHRGYSYEQYF. This chain uses TRBV7-2 with TRBJ2-7, with TRBD1 identical over 7 bases. CDR3 size: 16 residues. The germline V gene has CDR1 SGHTA and CDR2 FQGNSA. With V trimmed by 1 base and J by 0 bases, 6 bases remained unmatched.

This clonotype was seen only a few times. The chain recombines TRBV4-1 with TRBJ2-2; 7 bases agree with TRBD1. The V gene end was trimmed by 5 bases and the J gene end by 3 bases; junction bases not matched to a gene: 21. This CDR3 contains 20 residues. Looked up from germline, CDR1 is MGHRA and CDR2 is YSYEKL. CDR3 in DNA: TGCGCCAGCAGCTCTTTGAGGGGGATCCGGGACAGAACACACACCGGGGAGCTGTTTTTT. It codes for CASSSLRGIRDRTHTGELFF.

This clonotype was seen a handful of times. The chain couples TRBV20-1 to TRBJ2-7; TRBD1 matches at 7 bases. The V and J ends lost 0 bases and 5 bases, in that order; junction bases with no gene match: 10. The CDR3 runs 15 residues. The germline V gene encodes CDR1 DFQATT and CDR2 SNEGSKA (reference sequence). Here the CDR3 reads CSARDDRQGRHEQYF. CDR3 nucleotide sequence: TGCAGTGCTAGAGATGACAGACAGGGTCGCCACGAGCAGTACTTC.